Listed below are T cell receptor beta chains from one sample, sequenced in a study of shared clonotypes between healthy human individuals. Data came from immunoSEQ multiplex PCR; TCRdb stores just in-frame clones and leaves some out. The table shows about 490,000 clones, with roughly 80% occurring only once. Sequenced material: PBMCs. These receptors were obtained from a woman between 40 and 55 years old in good health. Some clones in this sample may be carry-over from other donors' samples. CDR3s leave out the opening cysteine and the closing phenylalanine or tryptophan. Expanded clones are given a class, and other clones once, few, many or no size at all.

size,J,V,CDR3
-,TRBJ2-7,TRBV27,ASSPSRTSGYEQY
-,TRBJ2-1,TRBV5-4,ASSFAMTYNEQF
-,TRBJ2-7,TRBV30,AWSVGLAGIEQY
many,TRBJ2-7,TRBV27,ASSPRGITGYEQY
-,TRBJ1-2,TRBV10-3,AISGGAEVHT
-,TRBJ2-1,TRBV29-1,SVAHAYNEQF
-,TRBJ2-4,TRBV7-2,ASSRDPGQPVAKNIQY
few,TRBJ2-5,TRBV18,ASSPAGQGGRTQY
-,TRBJ2-4,TRBV18,ASSPPGGLAKNIQY
-,TRBJ2-7,TRBV5-1,ASSSTYGQGLYEQY
-,TRBJ2-7,TRBV29-1,SVENGVGGDEQY
few,TRBJ2-1,TRBV27,ASSLWARAGGWNEQF
-,TRBJ2-2,TRBV29-1,SAILARETNTGELF
-,TRBJ1-3,TRBV7-2,ASSPDRVRGNTIY
once,TRBJ2-2,TRBV27,ASSLVRGRVGELF
-,TRBJ1-4,TRBV7-8,ASSFSLPTEKLF
-,TRBJ2-2,TRBV19,ASDGTGNTGELF
many,TRBJ2-3,TRBV2,ASYGALAGDLSTDTQY
once,TRBJ2-1,TRBV10-1,ASSDRARGNEQF
-,TRBJ1-5,TRBV19,ASSIVQSGNQPQH
-,TRBJ1-2,TRBV7-6,ASSLGGPAGGYT
-,TRBJ2-5,TRBV7-6,ASSLGTSGSGETQY
-,TRBJ2-2,TRBV7-6,ASSLGLAGVSGELF
-,TRBJ2-3,TRBV27,ASRSYRALAGASTDTQY
-,TRBJ2-5,TRBV5-8,ASSLILVWESAGGETQY
-,TRBJ2-7,TRBV11-2,ASSARDRAPYEQY
-,TRBJ1-2,TRBV20-1,SAGYSYGYT
-,TRBJ2-7,TRBV7-9,ASSPRLGTGDNNEQY
-,TRBJ2-3,TRBV7-3,ASSLLGPGLAGEADTQY
-,TRBJ2-1,TRBV29-1,SGISGTSWVEQF
-,TRBJ2-7,TRBV30,AWAYRPAMYEQY
-,TRBJ1-5,TRBV27,ASRPMGQGPSRAQH
-,TRBJ2-1,TRBV18,ASSPGTIIRQF
-,TRBJ2-7,TRBV10-2,ASSDTGGGYEQY
-,TRBJ2-1,TRBV5-1,ASSLEQGTGNEQF
-,TRBJ1-1,TRBV19,ASRAGGVSEAF
-,-,TRBV5-1,ASSLEGAGGRNEQY
-,TRBJ2-5,TRBV5-1,ASSLGGGGQETQY
many,TRBJ1-3,TRBV5-1,ASSLGVSGNTIY
-,TRBJ1-2,TRBV7-9,ASRPGALEGYT
few,TRBJ1-2,TRBV30,AWTKQGVFYGYT
-,TRBJ2-5,TRBV5-6,ASSFTSAETQY
-,TRBJ2-2,TRBV29-1,SVVAQPNAGELF
-,TRBJ2-3,TRBV9,ASSPQGAGSLDTQY
-,TRBJ2-5,TRBV28,ASSLSAGGVGTQY
-,TRBJ2-7,TRBV5-1,ASSRTGFSYEQY
-,TRBJ2-3,TRBV5-4,ASSLAQGVDTQY
once,TRBJ1-5,TRBV28,ASKGGGVQPQH
many,TRBJ2-4,TRBV5-1,ASSLDSNGIQY
many,TRBJ1-3,TRBV10-3,AIKQGSGNTIY
few,-,TRBV7-8,ASSTYRGRYEQY